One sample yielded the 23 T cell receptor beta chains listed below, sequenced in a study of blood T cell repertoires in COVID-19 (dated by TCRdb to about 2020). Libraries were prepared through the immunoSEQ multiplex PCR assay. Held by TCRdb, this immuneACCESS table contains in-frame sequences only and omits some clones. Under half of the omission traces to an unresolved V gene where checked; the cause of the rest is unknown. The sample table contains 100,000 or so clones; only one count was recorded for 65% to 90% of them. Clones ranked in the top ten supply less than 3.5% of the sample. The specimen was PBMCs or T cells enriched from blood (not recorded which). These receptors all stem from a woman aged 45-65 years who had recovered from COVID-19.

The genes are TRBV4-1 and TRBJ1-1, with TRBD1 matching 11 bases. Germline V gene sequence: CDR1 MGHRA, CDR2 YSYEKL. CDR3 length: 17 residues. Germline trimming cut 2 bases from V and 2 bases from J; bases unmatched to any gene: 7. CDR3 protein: CASSQFPGQGDNTEAFF. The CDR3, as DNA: TGCGCCAGCAGCCAATTCCCGGGACAGGGGGATAACACTGAAGCTTTCTTT.

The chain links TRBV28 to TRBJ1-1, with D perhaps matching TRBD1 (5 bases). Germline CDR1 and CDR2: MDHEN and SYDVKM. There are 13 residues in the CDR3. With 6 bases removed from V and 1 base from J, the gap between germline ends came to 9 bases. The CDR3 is CASRGTANTEAFF. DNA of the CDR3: TGTGCCAGCAGGGGGACTGCGAACACTGAAGCTTTCTTT.

CDR3 sequence reads: CASSTMGGWLFF. CDR3 in DNA: TGTGCCAGTAGTACGATGGGGGGTTGGCTGTTTTTT. The chain is built from TRBV19 and TRBJ1-4; a possible D gene is TRBD1 (5 bases). The CDR3 is 12 amino acids. Trimming stripped 4 bases from V and 14 bases from J, with 14 bases between. Germline CDR1 LNHDA, CDR2 SQIVND (reference sequence).

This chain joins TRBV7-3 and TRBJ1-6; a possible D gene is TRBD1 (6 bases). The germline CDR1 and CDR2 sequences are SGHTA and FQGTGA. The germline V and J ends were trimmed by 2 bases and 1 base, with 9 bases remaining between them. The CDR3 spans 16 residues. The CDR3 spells CASSLRGASYNSPLHF. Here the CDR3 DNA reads TGTGCCAGCAGCTTACGGGGGGCATCCTATAATTCACCCCTCCACTTT.

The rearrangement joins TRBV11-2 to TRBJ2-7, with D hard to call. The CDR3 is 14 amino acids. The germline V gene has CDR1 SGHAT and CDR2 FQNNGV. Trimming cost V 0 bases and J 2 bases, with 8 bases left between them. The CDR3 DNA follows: TGTGCCAGCAGCTTAGATCCTCTTACCTACGAGCAGTACTTC. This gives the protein CASSLDPLTYEQYF.

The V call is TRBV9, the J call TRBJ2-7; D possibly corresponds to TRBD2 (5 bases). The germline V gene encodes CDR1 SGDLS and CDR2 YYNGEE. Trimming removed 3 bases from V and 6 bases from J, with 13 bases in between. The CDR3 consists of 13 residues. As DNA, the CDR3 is TGTGCCAGCAGCGGCCGGGCTGCGGGCGAGCAGTACTTC. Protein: CASSGRAAGEQYF. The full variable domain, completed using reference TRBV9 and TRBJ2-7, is DSGVTQTPKHLITATGQRVTLRCSPRSGDLSVYWYQQSLDQGLQFLIQYYNGEERAKGNILERFSAQQFPDLHSELNLSSLELGDSALYFCASSGRAAGEQYFGPGTRLTVT.

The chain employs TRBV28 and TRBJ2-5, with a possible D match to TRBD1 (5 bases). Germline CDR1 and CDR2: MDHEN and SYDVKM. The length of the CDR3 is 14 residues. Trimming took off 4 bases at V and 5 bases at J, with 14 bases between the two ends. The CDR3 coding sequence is TGTGCCAGCAGTTACCAGGGCGGTCAGGAGACCCAGTACTTC. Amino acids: CASSYQGGQETQYF.

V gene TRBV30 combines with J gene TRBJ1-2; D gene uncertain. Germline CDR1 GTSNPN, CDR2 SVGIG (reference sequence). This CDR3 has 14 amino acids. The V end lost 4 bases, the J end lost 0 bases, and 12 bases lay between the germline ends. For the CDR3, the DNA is TGTGCCTGGATTACGCCCCCGGCTAACTATGGCTACACCTTC. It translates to CAWITPPANYGYTF.

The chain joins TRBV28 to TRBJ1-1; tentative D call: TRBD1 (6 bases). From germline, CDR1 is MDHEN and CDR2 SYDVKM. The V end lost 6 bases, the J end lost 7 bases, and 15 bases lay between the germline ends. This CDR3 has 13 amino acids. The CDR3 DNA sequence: TGTGCCAGCAGCCGCGGACAGAGGAATGAAGCTTTCTTT. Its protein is CASSRGQRNEAFF.

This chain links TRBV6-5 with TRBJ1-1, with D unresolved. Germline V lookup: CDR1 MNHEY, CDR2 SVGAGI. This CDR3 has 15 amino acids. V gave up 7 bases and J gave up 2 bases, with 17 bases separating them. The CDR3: CASTLKSGFNTEAFF. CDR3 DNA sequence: TGTGCCAGCACCCTTAAGTCCGGGTTCAACACTGAAGCTTTCTTT.

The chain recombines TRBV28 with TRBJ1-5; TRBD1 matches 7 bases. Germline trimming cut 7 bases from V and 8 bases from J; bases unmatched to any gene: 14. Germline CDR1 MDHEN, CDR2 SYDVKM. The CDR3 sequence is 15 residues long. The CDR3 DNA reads TGTGCCAGCACCATCAGGTGGGACAGTAATAAGCCCCAGCATTTT. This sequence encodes CASTIRWDSNKPQHF.

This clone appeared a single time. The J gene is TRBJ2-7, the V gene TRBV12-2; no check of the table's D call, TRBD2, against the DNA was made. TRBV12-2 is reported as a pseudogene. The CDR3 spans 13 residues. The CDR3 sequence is CASRSLAPYEQYF. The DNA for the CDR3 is TGTGCAAGTCGCTCTTTAGCGCCCTACGAGCAGTACTTC.

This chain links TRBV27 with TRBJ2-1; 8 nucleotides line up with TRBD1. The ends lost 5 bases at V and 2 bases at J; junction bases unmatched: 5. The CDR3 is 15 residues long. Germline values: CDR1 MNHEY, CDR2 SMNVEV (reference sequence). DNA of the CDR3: TGTGCCAGCAGTGGAGGGACAGGAGCCTACAATGAGCAGTTCTTC. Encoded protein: CASSGGTGAYNEQFF.

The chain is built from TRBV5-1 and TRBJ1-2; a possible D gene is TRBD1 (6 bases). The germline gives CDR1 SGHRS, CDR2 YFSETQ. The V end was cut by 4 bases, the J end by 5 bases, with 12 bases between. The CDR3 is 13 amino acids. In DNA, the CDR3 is TGCGCCAGCAGCGGGTCGACAGGATATGGCTACACCTTC. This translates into CASSGSTGYGYTF.

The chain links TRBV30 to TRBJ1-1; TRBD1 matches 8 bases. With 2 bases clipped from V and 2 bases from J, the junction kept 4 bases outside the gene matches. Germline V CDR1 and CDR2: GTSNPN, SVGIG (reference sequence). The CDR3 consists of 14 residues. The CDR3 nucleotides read TGTGCCTGGAGTCGGGACAGGTTTAACACTGAAGCTTTCTTT. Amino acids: CAWSRDRFNTEAFF.

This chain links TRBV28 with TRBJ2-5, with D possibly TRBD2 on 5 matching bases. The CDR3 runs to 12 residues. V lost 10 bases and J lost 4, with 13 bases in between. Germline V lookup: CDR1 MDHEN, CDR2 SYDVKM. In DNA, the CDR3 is TGTGCCATCAAATCCAGCGGAGAGACCCAGTACTTC. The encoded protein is CAIKSSGETQYF.

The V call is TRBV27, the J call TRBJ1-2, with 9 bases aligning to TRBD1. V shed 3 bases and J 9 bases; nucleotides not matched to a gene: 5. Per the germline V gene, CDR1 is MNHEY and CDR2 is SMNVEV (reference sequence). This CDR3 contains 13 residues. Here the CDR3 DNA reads TGTGCCAGCAGTTTTTCGGGACAGGGCCGCTACACCTTC. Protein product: CASSFSGQGRYTF.

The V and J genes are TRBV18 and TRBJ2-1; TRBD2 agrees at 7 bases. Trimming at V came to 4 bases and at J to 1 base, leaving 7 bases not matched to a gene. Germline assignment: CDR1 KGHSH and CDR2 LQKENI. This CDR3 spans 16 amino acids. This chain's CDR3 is CASSLGWGGSYNEQFF. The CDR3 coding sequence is TGTGCCAGCTCACTCGGCTGGGGGGGTTCCTACAATGAGCAGTTCTTC.

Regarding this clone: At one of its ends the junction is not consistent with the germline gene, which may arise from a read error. The CDR3 nucleotides are TGTGCCAGCACCGTAGGCAGTCGGTGGGAGGTTAATGGCTACACCTTC. Protein: CASTVGSRWEVNGYTF. The chain links TRBV9 to TRBJ1-2; D remains unclear. Germline loops: CDR1 SGDLS, CDR2 YYNGEE. The CDR3 loop spans 16 amino acids.

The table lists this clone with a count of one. The CDR3 region is CASSLAGFTGELFF. DNA of the CDR3: TGTGCCAGCAGCTTAGCGGGGTTCACCGGGGAGCTGTTTTTT. The chain carries TRBV7-3 and TRBJ2-2; a possible D gene is TRBD2 (6 bases). Germline CDR1 SGHTA, CDR2 FQGTGA. V lost 2 bases and J lost 4, with 8 bases in between. This CDR3 has 14 amino acids.

The CDR3 DNA follows: TGTGCCACCAGACGGGGTGAAGATCAGCCCCAGCATTTT. Protein sequence: CATRRGEDQPQHF. The rearrangement uses TRBV24-1 and TRBJ1-5, with D unresolved. Trimming shortened V by 7 bases and J by 5 bases, and 11 bases separated the two germline ends. Germline V CDR1 and CDR2: KGHDR, SFDVKD. This CDR3 region has 13 residues.

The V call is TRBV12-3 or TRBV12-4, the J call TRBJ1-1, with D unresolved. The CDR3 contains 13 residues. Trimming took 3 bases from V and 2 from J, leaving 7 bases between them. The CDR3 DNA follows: TGTGCCAGCAGTTTCCAGGATAACACTGAAGCTTTCTTT. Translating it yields CASSFQDNTEAFF.

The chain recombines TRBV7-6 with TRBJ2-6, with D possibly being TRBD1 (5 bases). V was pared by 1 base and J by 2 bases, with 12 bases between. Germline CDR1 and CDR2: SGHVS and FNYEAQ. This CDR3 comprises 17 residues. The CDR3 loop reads CASSLVSGSTGANVLTF. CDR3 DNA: TGTGCCAGCAGCTTAGTTTCAGGGTCTACTGGGGCCAACGTCCTGACTTTC.